The rows below give T cell receptor beta chains drawn from one sample of a study of blood T cell repertoires in COVID-19. Here immunoSEQ multiplex PCR was the method, and the copy in TCRdb shows in-frame clones only, minus some. The top ten clones hold around 6.9% of a sample with some 200,000 clones, approximately 84% of them seen once. The sample taken for sequencing was peripheral blood. The origin of the receptors is a human donor with acute or convalescent COVID-19. The donor label of this sample is uncertain. CDR3s leave out the opening cysteine and the closing phenylalanine or tryptophan.

v_call,j_call,cdr3_aa
TRBV6-1,TRBJ1-2,ASSELADYGYT
TRBV6-5,TRBJ2-7,ASSYREQGVYEQY
TRBV3-1/TRBV3-2,TRBJ1-2,ASSFGGVNYGYT
TRBV10-3,TRBJ1-3,AMGQGNTIY
TRBV27,TRBJ2-7,ASSLYSSHYEQY
TRBV2,TRBJ2-7,ASRPDSYEQY
TRBV29-1,TRBJ2-1,SVESRTPEQF
TRBV4-1,TRBJ2-3,ASSQDHEGRADTQY
TRBV30,TRBJ2-5,AWGQKKETQY
TRBV15,TRBJ1-1,ATSRGGSLDTEAF
TRBV27,TRBJ1-5,ASSSAGVGNQPQH
TRBV5-1,TRBJ2-2,ASSTRLAGNTGELF
TRBV6-5,TRBJ1-2,ASSLELNYGYT
TRBV7-2,TRBJ1-2,ASSYDRGGGYT
TRBV12-3/TRBV12-4,TRBJ1-1,ASSLMRDTEAF
TRBV7-2,TRBJ1-1,ASIRGQTNTEAF
TRBV19,TRBJ1-5,ASSNSQGQGYAFGNQPQH
TRBV7-9,TRBJ2-7,ASSLPGLLYEQY